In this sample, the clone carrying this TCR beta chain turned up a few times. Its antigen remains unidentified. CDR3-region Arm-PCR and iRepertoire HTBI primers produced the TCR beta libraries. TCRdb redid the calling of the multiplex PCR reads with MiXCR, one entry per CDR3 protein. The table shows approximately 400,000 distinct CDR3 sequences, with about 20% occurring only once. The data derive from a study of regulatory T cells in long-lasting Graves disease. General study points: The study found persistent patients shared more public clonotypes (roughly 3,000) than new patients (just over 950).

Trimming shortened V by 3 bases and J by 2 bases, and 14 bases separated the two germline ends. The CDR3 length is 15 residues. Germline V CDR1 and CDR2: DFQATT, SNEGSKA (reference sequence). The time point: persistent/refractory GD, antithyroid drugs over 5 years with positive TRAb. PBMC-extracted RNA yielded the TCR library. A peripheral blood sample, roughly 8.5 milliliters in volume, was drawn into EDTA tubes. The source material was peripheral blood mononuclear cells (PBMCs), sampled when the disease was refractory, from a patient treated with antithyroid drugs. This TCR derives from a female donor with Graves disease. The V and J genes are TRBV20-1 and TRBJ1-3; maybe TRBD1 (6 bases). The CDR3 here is CSARPRGTPGNTIYF. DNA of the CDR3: TGCAGTGCTAGGCCTCGGGGGACACCTGGAAACACCATATATTTT.